Presented here are 29 T cell receptor beta chains from one specimen sequenced in a study of T cell responses to AZD1222 COVID-19 vaccine. Sequencing used immunoSEQ multiplex PCR; TCRdb keeps in-frame clones, though not all of them. Here the sample spans about 150,000 clones, 85% to 95% being singletons. The sequencing here drew on peripheral blood, taken on day 0 of AZD1222 vaccination. These receptors were obtained from an adult in good health.

The chain carries TRBV5-1 and TRBJ1-1, with a tentative D call TRBD1 (6 bases). V dropped 4 bases and J dropped 3 bases, with 19 bases sitting between them. CDR1 is SGHRS and CDR2 is YFSETQ in the germline V gene. The CDR3 runs 16 residues. The CDR3 loop is CASSQRGGGGHTEAFF. The CDR3 coding sequence is TGCGCCAGCAGCCAACGGGGAGGGGGAGGTCACACTGAAGCTTTCTTT.

The chain carries TRBV7-9 and TRBJ1-3; the D is unclear. The V gene lost 6 bases and the J gene lost 4 bases, with 13 bases spanning the gap. The CDR3 has 14 residues. Germline CDR1 and CDR2: SEHNR and FQNEAQ (reference sequence). As DNA, the CDR3 is TGTGCCAGCAGTTCGGGCCGAGGGGGAAACACCATATATTTT. This sequence encodes CASSSGRGGNTIYF.

The chain has TRBV5-6 and TRBJ2-6, with D tentatively TRBD1 or TRBD2 (5 bases each). The CDR3 covers 16 residues. Germline V gene lookup returns CDR1 SGHDT and CDR2 YYEEEE. Trimming left V 1 base short and J 4 bases short, with 12 bases between. Here the CDR3 reads CASSLLGAGGANVLTF. CDR3 sequence (DNA): TGTGCCAGCAGCTTGCTCGGGGCTGGGGGGGCCAACGTCCTGACTTTC.

This chain links TRBV27 with TRBJ1-6; D is possibly TRBD1 (5 bases). Trimming took off 10 bases at V and 10 bases at J, with 14 bases between the two ends. Germline assignment: CDR1 MNHEY and CDR2 SMNVEV (reference sequence). CDR3 size: 12 residues. CDR3 residues: CATRAGGSPLHF. The CDR3 DNA follows: TGTGCCACCCGAGCGGGGGGGTCACCCCTCCACTTT.

The CDR3 sequence is CASSRPGTGAYNEQFF. The DNA for the CDR3 is TGTGCCAGCAGCCGACCCGGGACAGGGGCCTACAATGAGCAGTTCTTC. The chain links TRBV9 to TRBJ2-1, with TRBD1 matching 10 bases. This CDR3 has 16 amino acids. The ends lost 4 bases at V and 2 bases at J; junction bases unmatched: 6. Germline V CDR1 and CDR2: SGDLS, YYNGEE.

The chain is built from TRBV5-4 and TRBJ2-3, with D perhaps matching TRBD2 (6 bases). Germline CDR1 is SGHNT and CDR2 is YYREEE (reference sequence). The germline V and J ends were trimmed by 4 bases and 5 bases, with 14 bases remaining between them. This CDR3 has 14 amino acids. The CDR3 sequence: CASSQAGKGDTQYF. The CDR3 DNA follows: TGTGCCAGCAGCCAAGCGGGTAAGGGAGATACGCAGTATTTT.

This CDR3 reads CASIPSGGGGNQPQHF. CDR3 nucleotides: TGTGCCAGTATCCCCTCGGGAGGGGGAGGCAATCAGCCCCAGCATTTT. The chain is built from TRBV19 and TRBJ1-5; D might be TRBD1 (6 bases). V was cut by 7 bases and J by 2 bases, with 18 bases left in between. Germline CDR1 reads LNHDA; CDR2 reads SQIVND (reference sequence). The CDR3 loop spans 16 amino acids.

V usage is TRBV19 and J usage is TRBJ2-6; D possibly corresponds to TRBD2 (6 bases). Trimming stripped 10 bases from V and 4 bases from J, with 14 bases between. The CDR3 covers 14 residues. Germline V gene data show CDR1 as LNHDA and CDR2 as SQIVND (reference sequence). The CDR3 protein is CATGGGTGANVLTF. Written as DNA, the CDR3 is TGTGCCACGGGTGGGGGGACGGGGGCCAACGTCCTGACTTTC.

The gene calls are TRBV7-2 and TRBJ2-7, with D perhaps TRBD1 (6 bases). This CDR3 comprises 13 residues. The V gene's germline CDR1 is SGHTA and CDR2 FQGNSA. Trimming cost V 5 bases and J 1 base, with 9 bases left between them. The CDR3 loop is CASSQQGSYEQYF. In DNA, the CDR3 is TGTGCCAGCAGCCAACAGGGTTCCTACGAGCAGTACTTC.

Only one count was recorded for this clone. The chain links TRBV6-6 to TRBJ1-5, with D possibly being TRBD1 (6 bases). The germline V gene encodes CDR1 MNHNY and CDR2 SVGAGI (reference sequence). Trimming shortened V by 8 bases and J by 1 base, and 18 bases separated the two germline ends. The CDR3 length is 16 residues. The CDR3 nucleotides read TGTGCCAGCTCCGAGGGGGGGGTGAGGAGCAATCAGCCCCAGCATTTT. Translated, it gives CASSEGGVRSNQPQHF.

This clone occurred once. The sample holds other DNA sequences that translate to the same CDR3. The chain recombines TRBV4-1 with TRBJ2-5, with D tentatively TRBD1 or TRBD2 (5 bases each). Germline V gene sequence: CDR1 MGHRA, CDR2 YSYEKL. V was pared by 3 bases and J by 4 bases, with 9 bases between. The CDR3 sequence is 13 residues long. CDR3 sequence (DNA): TGCGCCAGCAGCCAGGGGGTCGGAGAGACCCAGTACTTC. It specifies CASSQGVGETQYF.

The genes are TRBV6-1 and TRBJ2-3; D uncertain. Germline assignment: CDR1 MNHNS and CDR2 SASEGT. V lost 1 base, J lost 3 bases, and 11 bases lay in between. This CDR3 is built from 15 residues. CDR3 loop: CASSEDRVLTDTQYF. The CDR3, as DNA: TGTGCCAGCAGTGAAGATCGGGTTTTGACAGATACGCAGTATTTT.

The CDR3 is CASSSSKGQGGGYTF. CDR3 coding DNA: TGTGCCAGCAGCTCATCCAAGGGGCAGGGAGGCGGCTACACCTTC. The rearrangement uses TRBV7-9 and TRBJ1-2, with D possibly matching TRBD1 (5 bases). V was trimmed by 4 bases and J by 8 bases, leaving 20 bases between them. The CDR3 is made up of 15 amino acids. The germline gives CDR1 SEHNR, CDR2 FQNEAQ (reference sequence).

The chain uses TRBV19 and TRBJ1-5; 8 bases are shared with TRBD1. The CDR3 is made up of 14 amino acids. V shed 4 bases, J shed 3 bases, and the junction held 2 bases outside the gene matches. Germline-derived CDR1 and CDR2 are LNHDA and SQIVND (reference sequence). The CDR3: CASSRDRSNQPQHF. In nucleotides, the CDR3 is TGTGCCAGTAGTAGGGACAGGTCCAATCAGCCCCAGCATTTT.

V gene TRBV15 combines with J gene TRBJ1-6; the D gene is possibly TRBD1 (6 bases). CDR1 LNHNV and CDR2 YYDKDF come from the germline V gene (reference sequence). CDR3 length equals 17 residues. Trimming took off 3 bases at V and 9 bases at J, with 21 bases between the two ends. The CDR3 DNA reads TGTGCCACCAGCAGGACCCGAGGGGGGGTGCACAGTTCACCCCTCCACTTT. Protein product: CATSRTRGGVHSSPLHF. Full variable domain (rest looked up from reference TRBV15 and TRBJ1-6): DAMVIQNPRYQVTQFGKPVTLSCSQTLNHNVMYWYQQKSSQAPKLLFHYYDKDFNNEADTPDNFQSRRPNTSFCFLDIRSPGLGDTAMYLCATSRTRGGVHSSPLHFGNGTRLTVT.

This sequence joins TRBV7-2 and TRBJ1-1; D ambiguous. This CDR3 is built from 12 residues. Germline V CDR1 and CDR2: SGHTA, FQGNSA. Trimming cost V 2 bases and J 7 bases, with 8 bases left between them. Here the CDR3 reads CASSLYGGEAFF. CDR3 coding DNA: TGTGCCAGCAGCTTATATGGCGGTGAAGCTTTCTTT. The full variable domain, rest sourced from reference TRBV7-2 and TRBJ1-1, is GAGVSQSPSNKVTEKGKDVELRCDPISGHTALYWYRQSLGQGLEFLIYFQGNSAPDKSGLPSDRFSAERTGGSVSTLTIQRTQQEDSAVYLCASSLYGGEAFFGQGTRLTVV.

The chain carries TRBV28 and TRBJ1-1; D is unclear. Per germline, CDR1 MDHEN and CDR2 SYDVKM. This CDR3 contains 15 residues. The V end was cut by 7 bases, the J end by 5 bases, with 20 bases between. The CDR3 region is CASTPPAGKGTEAFF. The DNA of the CDR3 is TGTGCCAGCACCCCCCCGGCAGGTAAAGGGACTGAAGCTTTCTTT. The whole variable domain, remainder taken from reference TRBV28 and TRBJ1-1, is DVKVTQSSRYLVKRTGEKVFLECVQDMDHENMFWYRQDPGLGLRLIYFSYDVKMKEKGDIPEGYSVSREKKERFSLILESASTNQTSMYLCASTPPAGKGTEAFFGQGTRLTVV.

The V gene is TRBV7-9, the J gene TRBJ2-3; 9 bases are shared with TRBD2. CDR1 is SEHNR and CDR2 is FQNEAQ in the germline V gene (reference sequence). Unmatched junction bases numbered 8, after V lost 6 bases and J lost 4 bases. This CDR3 spans 15 amino acids. The DNA for the CDR3 is TGTGCCAGCAGGATCCCTGGCGGGGGGGCAGATACGCAGTATTTT. Amino acids: CASRIPGGGADTQYF. Full variable domain (remainder filled in from reference TRBV7-9 and TRBJ2-3): DTGVSQNPRHKITKRGQNVTFRCDPISEHNRLYWYRQTLGQGPEFLTYFQNEAQLEKSRLLSDRFSAERPKGSFSTLEIQRTEQGDSAMYLCASRIPGGGADTQYFGPGTRLTVL.

V is TRBV7-8 and J is TRBJ2-7; maybe TRBD1 (6 bases). V lost 0 bases and J 5 bases, leaving 17 bases between the germline ends. The CDR3 has 16 amino acids. Germline CDR1 is SGHVS and CDR2 is FQNEAQ. The DNA for the CDR3 is TGTGCCAGCAGCTTAGCCTTCGCTGGGGGCGGCGACGAGCAGTACTTC. Amino acid sequence: CASSLAFAGGGDEQYF.

The count of this clone is one. The chain joins TRBV2 to TRBJ1-2; D remains unclear. Trimming pared 6 bases from V and 1 base from J, leaving 12 bases between. CDR1 and CDR2 from the germline V gene are SNHLY and FYNNEI. There are 14 residues in the CDR3. The CDR3 reads CASSEEDLNYGYTF. The CDR3 DNA sequence: TGTGCCAGCAGCGAGGAGGATCTTAACTATGGCTACACCTTC.

The gene calls are TRBV19 and TRBJ1-4; TRBD1 aligns across 8 bases. The CDR3 length is 16 residues. From germline, CDR1 is LNHDA and CDR2 SQIVND (reference sequence). V trimming: 6 bases; J trimming: 3 bases; junction bases outside the gene matches: 9. The DNA of the CDR3 is TGTGCCAGTAGGCTACAGGGGGAAGTGTCTAATGAAAAACTGTTTTTT. Translating gives CASRLQGEVSNEKLFF.

The chain employs TRBV19 and TRBJ1-1, with TRBD1 identical over 8 bases. Germline-derived CDR1 and CDR2 are LNHDA and SQIVND (reference sequence). V lost 6 bases and J lost 2; bases outside the gene matches: 8. The CDR3 has 15 residues. CDR3 DNA sequence: TGTGCCAGTAGCTCGAATGGACAGGGTAACACTGAAGCTTTCTTT. It encodes CASSSNGQGNTEAFF.

The table lists this clone with a count of one. The chain uses TRBV4-1 and TRBJ1-4; D uncertain. V dropped 0 bases and J dropped 8 bases, with 22 bases sitting between them. CDR1 and CDR2 from the germline V gene are MGHRA and YSYEKL. The length of the CDR3 is 18 residues. CDR3 sequence (DNA): TGCGCCAGCAGCCAAGATGAACCGGCCCAATTACTTGTGGAAAAACTGTTTTTT. Translating it yields CASSQDEPAQLLVEKLFF.

The chain uses TRBV13 and TRBJ2-7, with D perhaps matching TRBD1 (6 bases). With 6 bases removed from V and 5 bases from J, the gap between germline ends came to 14 bases. CDR1 and CDR2 from the germline V gene are PRHDT and FYEKMQ (reference sequence). This CDR3 is 13 amino acids long. The CDR3 coding sequence is TGTGCCAGCAGTCAATTAACAGGGCACGAGCAGTACTTC. This gives the protein CASSQLTGHEQYF.

The chain joins TRBV14 to TRBJ1-3; D might be TRBD1 (5 bases). Germline V lookup: CDR1 SGHDN, CDR2 FVKESK. V dropped 1 base and J dropped 3 bases, with 16 bases sitting between them. This CDR3 spans 17 amino acids. CDR3 bases: TGTGCCAGCAGCCAAGGCCTACTCAGGGCAGATGGAAACACCATATATTTT. Protein product: CASSQGLLRADGNTIYF.

This clone qualifies as medium-sized. The rearrangement links TRBV4-3 to TRBJ2-7, with 7 bases that match TRBD2. The J segment lost 3 bases and the V segment lost 2 bases, leaving 16 bases of the junction unmatched. Germline loops: CDR1 LGHNA, CDR2 YSLEER. The CDR3 spans 18 residues. The CDR3 nucleotides read TGCGCCAGCAGCCAAAGCATCCGCGGCGGGGGAAGGTACTACGAGCAGTACTTC. Protein sequence: CASSQSIRGGGRYYEQYF.

V is TRBV18 and J is TRBJ2-1, with a tentative D call TRBD2 (5 bases). There are 11 residues in the CDR3. Germline values: CDR1 KGHSH, CDR2 LQKENI. The V and J ends lost 3 bases and 12 bases respectively, with 9 bases between them. The CDR3 is CASSPEGVQFF. The CDR3 DNA reads TGTGCCAGCTCACCCGAGGGAGTGCAGTTCTTC.

The V call is TRBV30, the J call TRBJ1-2; D uncertain. Germline V gene lookup returns CDR1 GTSNPN and CDR2 SVGIG (reference sequence). This CDR3 comprises 14 residues. The V gene lost 0 bases and the J gene lost 8 bases, with 16 bases spanning the gap. The CDR3 loop reads CAWSVGSEGRGYTF. In DNA form, the CDR3 reads TGTGCCTGGAGTGTAGGGTCCGAGGGCCGAGGCTACACCTTC.

The gene calls are TRBV24-1 and TRBJ2-1; D unclear. Germline V gives CDR1 KGHDR, CDR2 SFDVKD. This CDR3 is built from 13 residues. V was trimmed by 4 bases and J by 7 bases, leaving 10 bases between them. The chain's CDR3 is CATSDPPLNEQFF. The CDR3 bases are TGTGCCACCAGTGACCCTCCGCTTAATGAGCAGTTCTTC.